The clone carrying this T cell receptor (beta chain) came up a few times. The antigen is not known. The sample comes from a study of identical twins. Study-level points and caveats: Findings depended on cross-sectional statistics rather than tracking the same donors.

V lost 3 bases, J lost 6 bases, and 8 bases stayed unmatched. Germline V lookup: CDR1 LGHDT, CDR2 YNNKEL (reference sequence). The CDR3 has 14 residues. Each CDR3 protein gets one entry after TCRdb re-called the 5' RACE reads with MiXCR. The table has roughly 1,500,000 distinct CDR3 sequences, 25% to 35% seen once; the top ten hold more than 0.25%. The sequence was collected from a newborn girl in good health. V and J are TRBV3-1 and TRBJ2-7; TRBD2 matches at 7 bases. Sequenced sample: cord blood. The CDR3 DNA follows: TGTGCCAGCAGCCAGCGCGGGAGAGTTACCGAGCAGTACTTC. Translation: CASSQRGRVTEQYF.